The 24 T cell receptor beta chains listed next were all sequenced from one sample in a study of PD-L1 blockade in urothelial cancer. The table came from immunoSEQ multiplex PCR; TCRdb's copy has only in-frame clones and leaves some out. The top ten hold 3.2% of the sample, which has fewer than 80,000 clones, 81% seen once. Time point here: pretreatment peripheral blood. The sample was PBMCs, taken around atezolizumab (anti-PD-L1) treatment. The receptors were gathered from a man aged 65-85 years with urothelial cancer.

The chain is built from TRBV30 and TRBJ2-5; TRBD1 aligns across 7 bases. The CDR3 has 13 residues. Germline loops: CDR1 GTSNPN, CDR2 SVGIG (reference sequence). With 4 bases clipped from V and 5 bases from J, the junction kept 7 bases outside the gene matches. Written as DNA, the CDR3 is TGTGCCTGGAAAAAGGGGGCGGTGGAGACCCAGTACTTC. Protein product: CAWKKGAVETQYF.

V usage is TRBV7-9 and J usage is TRBJ2-7, with D perhaps TRBD1 (6 bases). CDR1 SEHNR and CDR2 FQNEAQ come from the germline V gene (reference sequence). This CDR3 comprises 15 residues. Trimming removed 6 bases at V and 1 base at J, with 16 bases between. The DNA of the CDR3 is TGTGCCAGCAGTTTACCCAGGGGCCCATCCTACGAGCAGTACTTC. It yields the protein CASSLPRGPSYEQYF.

This clone was counted a few times. This sequence joins TRBV20-1 and TRBJ2-7; perhaps TRBD1 as D (6 bases). The V gene lost 3 bases and the J gene lost 3 bases, with 6 bases spanning the gap. This CDR3 spans 11 amino acids. In germline, CDR1 is DFQATT, CDR2 SNEGSKA (reference sequence). CDR3 DNA: TGCAGTGCTAGGGACAGCTACGAGCAGTACTTC. Its translation is CSARDSYEQYF.

The chain employs TRBV2 and TRBJ2-3, with TRBD2 matching over 7 bases. The germline V gene has CDR1 SNHLY and CDR2 FYNNEI. The J segment lost 5 bases and the V segment lost 4 bases, leaving 6 bases of the junction unmatched. The CDR3 contains 14 residues. CDR3: CASSVTAGLDTQYF. The DNA for the CDR3 is TGTGCCAGCAGTGTAACAGCGGGATTAGATACGCAGTATTTT.

This clone turned up a few times. CDR3 region: CASSLGGLAGGGVRFF. Written as DNA, the CDR3 is TGTGCCAGCAGTTTGGGGGGACTAGCGGGAGGGGGGGTCCGGTTCTTC. V gene TRBV27 combines with J gene TRBJ2-1; 16 bases are shared with TRBD2. The V and J ends lost 3 bases and 15 bases, in that order; junction bases with no gene match: 11. The CDR3 has 16 amino acids. The germline V gene has CDR1 MNHEY and CDR2 SMNVEV (reference sequence).

The gene calls are TRBV2 and TRBJ2-7; 10 bases match TRBD1. Germline-derived CDR1 and CDR2 are SNHLY and FYNNEI. V shed 5 bases, J shed 5 bases, and the junction held 6 bases outside the gene matches. This CDR3 region has 14 residues. The CDR3 DNA reads as TGTGCCAGCAGTTCCGGGACAGGGGTCAACGAGCAGTACTTC. As protein: CASSSGTGVNEQYF. The full variable domain, its missing parts supplied by reference TRBV2 and TRBJ2-7, is EPEVTQTPSHQVTQMGQEVILRCVPISNHLYFYWYRQILGQKVEFLVSFYNNEISEKSEIFDDQFSVERPDGSNFTLKIRSTKLEDSAMYFCASSSGTGVNEQYFGPGTRLTVT.

The sample holds a few counts of this clone. This chain connects TRBV18 to TRBJ2-7; 9 bases are shared with TRBD1. The CDR3 sequence is 15 residues long. Germline-derived CDR1 and CDR2 are KGHSH and LQKENI. Trimming cost V 4 bases and J 2 bases; bases outside gene matches: 6. CDR3 sequence: CASSLRQGVTYEQYF. CDR3 nucleotides: TGTGCCAGCTCACTTAGACAGGGGGTAACCTACGAGCAGTACTTC. The full variable domain, in which reference TRBV18 and TRBJ2-7 provide the parts outside the CDR3, is NAGVMQNPRHLVRRRGQEARLRCSPMKGHSHVYWYRQLPEEGLKFMVYLQKENIIDESGMPKERFSAEFPKEGPSILRIQQVVRGDSAAYFCASSLRQGVTYEQYFGPGTRLTVT.

This chain joins TRBV5-4 and TRBJ2-5; 13 bases are a match to TRBD2. CDR1 SGHNT and CDR2 YYREEE come from the germline V gene (reference sequence). The ends lost 4 bases at V and 1 base at J; junction bases unmatched: 7. The CDR3 contains 17 residues. The CDR3 spells CASSDLTSGRAQETQYF. DNA for the CDR3: TGTGCCAGCAGCGATCTAACTAGCGGGAGGGCCCAAGAGACCCAGTACTTC. The variable domain in full, with the rest retrieved from reference TRBV5-4 and TRBJ2-5, is ETGVTQSPTHLIKTRGQQVTLRCSSQSGHNTVSWYQQALGQGPQFIFQYYREEENGRGNFPPRFSGLQFPNYSSELNVNALELDDSALYLCASSDLTSGRAQETQYFGPGTRLLVL.

The V call is TRBV5-4, the J call TRBJ1-1; 9 bases fit TRBD1. Germline V CDR1 and CDR2: SGHNT, YYREEE (reference sequence). The V gene end was trimmed by 3 bases and the J gene end by 11 bases; junction bases not matched to a gene: 5. The CDR3 totals 12 residues. CDR3 sequence (DNA): TGTGCCAGCAGCTGGACAGGGGAGGGGGCTTTCTTT. This translates into CASSWTGEGAFF.

This chain joins TRBV18 and TRBJ2-1; TRBD2 agrees at 9 bases. The CDR3 has 15 amino acids. Germline CDR1 is KGHSH and CDR2 is LQKENI. Trimming removed 3 bases from V and 7 bases from J; junction bases left unmatched: 7. The CDR3 loop reads CASSPGAGGPNEQFF. CDR3 nucleotide sequence: TGTGCCAGCTCACCTGGGGCGGGAGGGCCAAATGAGCAGTTCTTC.

This rearrangement joins TRBV30 to TRBJ1-5; D remains unclear. CDR1 and CDR2 from the germline V gene are GTSNPN and SVGIG (reference sequence). V was trimmed by 2 bases and J by 4 bases, leaving 12 bases between them. The CDR3 is 14 amino acids. The DNA for the CDR3 is TGTGCCTGGAGTCCCCCCCCGTTGAATCAGCCCCAGCATTTT. Protein product: CAWSPPPLNQPQHF.

Comments on this clone: A much larger clonotype is one base distant, so this may be a read error. The rearrangement joins TRBV27 to TRBJ1-2, with 7 bases identical to TRBD1. The length of the CDR3 is 14 residues. The germline V gene encodes CDR1 MNHEY and CDR2 SMNVEV (reference sequence). V gave up 0 bases and J gave up 4 bases; unmatched junction bases: 2. CDR3: CASSLSRQGYGYTF. The CDR3, as DNA: TGTGCCAGCAGTTTATCGAGACAGGGCTATGGCTACACCTTC.

V is TRBV7-9 and J is TRBJ2-5; TRBD2 agrees at 8 bases. The V and J ends lost 6 bases and 5 bases, in that order; junction bases with no gene match: 2. There are 12 residues in the CDR3. Germline V gives CDR1 SEHNR, CDR2 FQNEAQ (reference sequence). CDR3 residues: CASRGLDETQYF. CDR3 coding DNA: TGTGCCAGCAGGGGACTAGATGAGACCCAGTACTTC.

The rearrangement links TRBV6-6 to TRBJ2-3, with 11 bases fitting TRBD2. Germline V lookup: CDR1 MNHNY, CDR2 SVGAGI (reference sequence). The CDR3 loop spans 16 amino acids. V gave up 2 bases and J gave up 4 bases; unmatched junction bases: 5. In DNA, the CDR3 is TGTGCCAGCAGTTACCAGACTAGCGGGATGGCAGATACGCAGTATTTT. This encodes CASSYQTSGMADTQYF.

This clone was counted only a few times. The chain carries TRBV10-2 and TRBJ2-1; D gene ambiguous. CDR3 length: 11 amino acids. Trimming took 2 bases from V and 13 from J, leaving 9 bases between them. The V gene's germline CDR1 is WSHSY and CDR2 SAAADI. CDR3 DNA sequence: TGCGCCAGCAGTGAGAATCAGAACCAGTTCTTC. This encodes CASSENQNQFF.

V and J are TRBV5-6 and TRBJ2-3; 7 bases are shared with TRBD2. V lost 3 bases and J lost 1; bases outside the gene matches: 2. The germline gives CDR1 SGHDT, CDR2 YYEEEE. The CDR3 has 14 residues. This CDR3 reads CASSSLAGTDTQYF. The CDR3 DNA is TGTGCCAGCAGCTCCCTAGCGGGCACAGATACGCAGTATTTT.

V and J are TRBV5-1 and TRBJ1-1, with 7 bases lining up with TRBD1. The CDR3 contains 15 residues. V dropped 3 bases and J dropped 1; count of bases not matched to a gene: 6. Per the germline V gene, CDR1 is SGHRS and CDR2 is YFSETQ. The CDR3 sequence: CASSSQGPGNTEAFF. The CDR3, as DNA: TGCGCCAGCAGCTCACAGGGGCCGGGGAACACTGAAGCTTTCTTT.

V is TRBV27 and J is TRBJ2-3, with 9 bases aligning to TRBD2. CDR3 length: 18 residues. Germline V lookup: CDR1 MNHEY, CDR2 SMNVEV (reference sequence). Germline trimming cut 0 bases from V and 4 bases from J; bases unmatched to any gene: 11. CDR3 in DNA: TGTGCCAGCAGTTTATCCACGCTAGCGGGGAGGGTCGCAGATACGCAGTATTTT. This encodes CASSLSTLAGRVADTQYF.

This chain connects TRBV13 to TRBJ1-3; TRBD1 aligns across 8 bases. Germline V gene lookup returns CDR1 PRHDT and CDR2 FYEKMQ (reference sequence). V lost 3 bases to trimming and J lost 11 bases; unmatched junction nucleotides: 3. The CDR3 spans 12 residues. This CDR3 reads CASSLRTGPIYF. For the CDR3, the DNA is TGTGCCAGCAGCTTGAGGACAGGGCCCATATATTTT.

The chain couples TRBV5-4 to TRBJ2-3, with 10 bases that match TRBD2. This CDR3 has 17 residues. Looked up from germline, CDR1 is SGHNT and CDR2 is YYREEE (reference sequence). V lost 7 bases to trimming and J lost 7 bases; unmatched junction nucleotides: 18. CDR3 sequence reads: CASGSGLAGVYANTQYF. For the CDR3, the DNA is TGTGCCAGCGGCTCTGGGCTAGCGGGAGTTTATGCAAATACGCAGTATTTT.

The CDR3 here is CASSFSPVGEKLFF. For the CDR3, the DNA is TGTGCCAGCAGTTTTTCTCCGGTGGGCGAAAAACTGTTTTTT. The V and J genes are TRBV6-5 and TRBJ1-4; D is ambiguous. The V end was cut by 4 bases, the J end by 8 bases, with 14 bases between. The CDR3 is 14 residues long. CDR1 MNHEY and CDR2 SVGAGI come from the germline V gene.

J is TRBJ2-5 and V is TRBV15, with 7 bases lining up with TRBD1. This CDR3 has 14 residues. Germline-derived CDR1 and CDR2 are LNHNV and YYDKDF (reference sequence). Trimming removed 6 bases from V and 5 bases from J; junction bases left unmatched: 9. The CDR3 nucleotides read TGTGCCACCAGAGCACTACAGGGGTCGGAGACCCAGTACTTC. Translated, it gives CATRALQGSETQYF.

Points on this clone: At one boundary the junction diverges from the germline segment, which might be a read error. This chain uses TRBV6-5 with TRBJ2-7, with D uncertain. Per germline, CDR1 MNHEY and CDR2 SVGAGI. The CDR3 extends over 11 amino acids. Here the CDR3 reads CASLSSHEQYF. In DNA form, the CDR3 reads TGTGCCAGCCTTTCCTCCCACGAGCAGTACTTC.

The chain couples TRBV5-6 to TRBJ2-3; TRBD2 agrees at 11 bases. This CDR3 spans 15 amino acids. Germline V gives CDR1 SGHDT, CDR2 YYEEEE. Unmatched junction bases numbered 1, after V lost 1 base and J lost 3 bases. DNA for the CDR3: TGTGCCAGCAGCTTGCTAGCGGGAGGTACAGATACGCAGTATTTT. This gives the protein CASSLLAGGTDTQYF. Supplemented by reference TRBV5-6 and TRBJ2-3, the full variable domain reads DAGVTQSPTHLIKTRGQQVTLRCSPKSGHDTVSWYQQALGQGPQFIFQYYEEEERQRGNFPDRFSGHQFPNYSSELNVNALLLGDSALYLCASSLLAGGTDTQYFGPGTRLTVL.